This T cell receptor (beta chain) was sequenced in a study of vaccination and CD4 T cells after COVID-19. A word on this clonotype: Its antigen is as yet unknown.

Regarding treatment: approximately 11-day PBMC culture with coronavirus spike peptide pools or control peptides (ViraFEST assay). During the years 2011-2018, before the COVID-19 pandemic, the unexposed donor's CD4+ T cells were collected. The CDR3 length is 17 residues. Germline V gives CDR1 DFQATT, CDR2 SNEGSKA (reference sequence). The J segment lost 0 bases and the V segment lost 1 base, leaving 9 bases of the junction unmatched. Scientists ran DNA taken from cultured CD4+ T cells through the Oncomine TCR Beta short-read assay for sequencing. MiXCR, run by TCRdb on the PCR reads, gives a single entry per CDR3 protein. The sample lists about 9,700 distinct CDR3 sequences, 45% occurring once.

The V and J genes are TRBV20-1 and TRBJ2-4, with 7 bases aligning to TRBD2. Sequencing was carried out using CD4+ T cells from blood, cultured in vitro. This clonotype was sampled from a human donor in good health. The CDR3 region is CSARASLGGGAKNIQYF. CDR3 DNA sequence: TGCAGTGCTAGAGCCTCCTTGGGGGGGGGAGCCAAAAACATTCAGTACTTC.